The 31 T cell receptor beta chains below come from one sample, sequenced in a study of early T cells in non-severe SARS-CoV-2 infection. TCRdb analysed the 5' RACE reads with MiXCR anew, one entry per CDR3 protein. Among more than 80,000 distinct CDR3 sequences listed, 9.5% to 11% were seen once. Material: whole blood. The receptors derive from an adult who was a healthcare worker with PCR-confirmed SARS-CoV-2 infection or an uninfected control (not recorded which).

The gene calls are TRBV11-2 and TRBJ2-1; 10 nucleotides align to TRBD1. The CDR3 is 16 residues long. Germline CDR1 reads SGHAT; CDR2 reads FQNNGV. J gave up 2 bases and V 5 bases, and 6 bases lay outside the gene matches. The CDR3 here is CASSPPGTGAYNEQFF. CDR3 in DNA: TGTGCCAGCAGCCCACCCGGGACAGGGGCCTACAATGAGCAGTTCTTC.

Many counts were recorded for this clonotype. The V gene is TRBV7-2, the J gene TRBJ2-5, with D tentatively TRBD2 (6 bases). The germline V gene encodes CDR1 SGHTA and CDR2 FQGNSA. V was pared by 6 bases and J by 5 bases, with 16 bases between. This CDR3 is built from 14 residues. The CDR3 DNA reads TGTGCCAGCAGGCTCGGAGGGCAGGGCGAGACCCAGTACTTC. Translated: CASRLGGQGETQYF.

The chain couples TRBV5-1 to TRBJ2-2; D unclear. The CDR3 has 16 amino acids. V dropped 1 base and J dropped 0 bases, with 10 bases sitting between them. Germline V gene sequence: CDR1 SGHRS, CDR2 YFSETQ. The CDR3, as DNA: TGCGCCAGCAGCTTGCCGTACATCTCGAACACCGGGGAGCTGTTTTTT. Residues: CASSLPYISNTGELFF.

Ten or more counts support this clonotype. V usage is TRBV20-1 and J usage is TRBJ1-4; 7 bases map to TRBD1. Germline V CDR1 and CDR2: DFQATT, SNEGSKA (reference sequence). Trimming removed 6 bases from V and 5 bases from J; junction bases left unmatched: 9. CDR3 size: 14 residues. The CDR3 here is CSADKSGGNEKLFF. For the CDR3, the DNA is TGCAGTGCCGATAAGTCAGGGGGAAATGAAAAACTGTTTTTT.

This clonotype has at least ten counts. The J gene is TRBJ2-3, the V gene TRBV28; D perhaps matches TRBD2 (5 bases). Germline CDR1 MDHEN, CDR2 SYDVKM. Trimming cost V 1 base and J 4 bases, with 18 bases left between them. The CDR3 extends over 17 amino acids. The CDR3 region has the DNA TGTGCCAGCAGTTTATCTTGGGGTGAGGGAAGCGCAGATACGCAGTATTTT. This sequence encodes CASSLSWGEGSADTQYF.

In its sample, this clonotype was seen many times. J is TRBJ2-1 and V is TRBV12-3 or TRBV12-4; the D gene is possibly TRBD2 (6 bases). V was shortened by 5 bases and J by 6 bases, with 17 bases between the two germline ends. There are 15 residues in the CDR3. CDR3 nucleotide sequence: TGTGCCAGCAGTCCCCGGGACTCCAAGGGCAATGAGCAGTTCTTC. It specifies CASSPRDSKGNEQFF.

This clonotype was found a few times. The V call is TRBV20-1, the J call TRBJ2-7, with TRBD2 as a possible D gene (5 bases). The ends were cut back, 6 bases at V and 4 bases at J, with 10 bases in the middle. Germline CDR1 reads DFQATT; CDR2 reads SNEGSKA (reference sequence). The CDR3 runs to 11 residues. CDR3 sequence (DNA): TGCAGTGCCAGCGGACCTTACGAGCAGTACTTC. This encodes CSASGPYEQYF.

The table lists this clonotype with a few counts. J is TRBJ1-1 and V is TRBV24-1; TRBD1 might be the D (5 bases). The CDR3 is 17 residues long. Germline CDR1 is KGHDR and CDR2 is SFDVKD. The V end lost 1 base, the J end lost 4 bases, and 18 bases lay between the germline ends. This CDR3 reads CATSDLGFSQGGTEAFF. The DNA for the CDR3 is TGTGCCACCAGTGATTTAGGCTTTAGTCAGGGCGGCACTGAAGCTTTCTTT.

The chain links TRBV27 to TRBJ2-7, with 8 bases matching TRBD1. V lost 3 bases and J lost 2; bases outside the gene matches: 6. The CDR3 loop spans 15 amino acids. The germline V gene encodes CDR1 MNHEY and CDR2 SMNVEV (reference sequence). CDR3 bases: TGTGCCAGCAGTTTTGCGGGACAGGTCACCTACGAGCAGTACTTC. Its protein product is CASSFAGQVTYEQYF.

There are many counts of this clonotype. The chain employs TRBV4-1 and TRBJ1-1; 7 nucleotides align to TRBD1. Germline V gene lookup returns CDR1 MGHRA and CDR2 YSYEKL. Unmatched junction bases numbered 9, after V lost 3 bases and J lost 5 bases. This CDR3 spans 15 amino acids. The CDR3 region is CASSQPDRDATEAFF. For the CDR3, the DNA is TGCGCCAGCAGCCAGCCCGACAGGGACGCTACTGAAGCTTTCTTT.

The J gene is TRBJ2-7, the V gene TRBV21-1. TRBV21-1 counts as a pseudogene. The CDR3 is made up of 14 amino acids. The CDR3 nucleotides read TGTGCCAGCAGCAAAGCGCAGGGTCACTACGAGCAGTACTTC. This encodes CASSKAQGHYEQYF.

This clonotype turned up a few times. This chain connects TRBV6-1 to TRBJ1-2, with 9 bases fitting TRBD1. Germline V gene data show CDR1 as MNHNS and CDR2 as SASEGT. V lost 8 bases and J lost 2; bases outside the gene matches: 3. CDR3 size: 13 residues. CDR3 sequence (DNA): TGTGCCAGCCCCGGGACAGGGAACTATGGCTACACCTTC. It encodes CASPGTGNYGYTF.

The chain recombines TRBV4-1 with TRBJ2-1; 9 nucleotides align to TRBD1. This CDR3 has 17 residues. V shed 7 bases and J 2 bases; nucleotides not matched to a gene: 12. Germline V gene lookup returns CDR1 MGHRA and CDR2 YSYEKL. CDR3 sequence (DNA): TGCGCCAGCATTGACTATTTCGGGGACAGGGCCTACAATGAGCAGTTCTTC. Residues: CASIDYFGDRAYNEQFF.

This clonotype was recorded many times. The rearrangement links TRBV12-3 or TRBV12-4 to TRBJ1-1; the D gene is possibly TRBD1 (5 bases). The V gene lost 2 bases and the J gene lost 5 bases, with 18 bases spanning the gap. The CDR3 has 16 amino acids. CDR3 in DNA: TGTGCCAGCAGTTTACTAGGGGCAATCACGGGAACTGAAGCTTTCTTT. Its protein is CASSLLGAITGTEAFF.

Many counts were recorded for this clonotype. The V call is TRBV4-1, the J call TRBJ1-3; TRBD1 aligns across 8 bases. Germline V gene data show CDR1 as MGHRA and CDR2 as YSYEKL. The CDR3 consists of 15 residues. The V segment lost 1 base and the J segment 8 bases; nucleotides outside the gene matches: 7. CDR3 in amino acids: CASSQVAQGEDTIYF. The DNA for the CDR3 is TGCGCCAGCAGCCAAGTAGCACAGGGGGAGGACACCATATATTTT.

The chain has TRBV7-8 and TRBJ1-5; D uncertain. CDR1 is SGHVS and CDR2 is FQNEAQ in the germline V gene. This CDR3 spans 15 amino acids. Deletions cut 2 bases from V and 4 bases from J, with 12 bases between. The CDR3 nucleotides read TGTGCCAGCAGCTTAAACGAACTGGGGAATCAGCCCCAGCATTTT. Encoded protein: CASSLNELGNQPQHF.

This clonotype was picked up a small number of times. The V gene is TRBV10-2, the J gene TRBJ1-1; possible D gene TRBD1, 5 bases. The CDR3 loop spans 13 amino acids. The germline V and J ends were trimmed by 4 bases and 0 bases, with 6 bases remaining between them. Germline-derived CDR1 and CDR2 are WSHSY and SAAADI. The chain's CDR3 is CASSAQVNTEAFF. The CDR3 DNA reads TGCGCCAGCAGTGCACAGGTGAACACTGAAGCTTTCTTT.

This clonotype was detected a few times. V and J are TRBV5-6 and TRBJ2-7; TRBD1 might be the D (5 bases). CDR3 length: 13 amino acids. V was clipped by 1 base and J by 2 bases, with 7 bases between them. In germline, CDR1 is SGHDT, CDR2 YYEEEE. The CDR3: CASSLQGPYEQYF. The CDR3 DNA is TGTGCCAGCAGCTTGCAGGGCCCCTACGAGCAGTACTTC.

Ten or more counts support this clonotype. The chain recombines TRBV7-9 with TRBJ1-3, with a possible D match to TRBD1 (5 bases). Trimming took off 1 base at V and 2 bases at J, with 12 bases between the two ends. This CDR3 spans 16 amino acids. CDR1 is SEHNR and CDR2 is FQNEAQ in the germline V gene (reference sequence). CDR3 sequence: CASSLVPGTAGNTIYF. The DNA of the CDR3 is TGTGCCAGCAGCTTAGTGCCGGGGACTGCTGGAAACACCATATATTTT.

Many counts were recorded for this clonotype. The chain employs TRBV30 and TRBJ1-3; 10 nucleotides match TRBD1. With 0 bases clipped from V and 4 bases from J, the junction kept 9 bases outside the gene matches. Germline CDR1 GTSNPN, CDR2 SVGIG (reference sequence). This CDR3 is built from 17 residues. The CDR3 protein is CAWSVPRGTGAGNTIYF. The DNA of the CDR3 is TGTGCCTGGAGTGTTCCCCGGGGGACAGGGGCAGGAAACACCATATATTTT.

The rearrangement uses TRBV20-1 and TRBJ2-5, with 7 bases matching TRBD1. CDR3 size: 13 residues. CDR1 is DFQATT, CDR2 SNEGSKA, per germline (reference sequence). With 7 bases clipped from V and 1 base from J, the junction kept 6 bases outside the gene matches. DNA for the CDR3: TGCAGTGTTTTACAGGGGCTCCAAGAGACCCAGTACTTC. It yields the protein CSVLQGLQETQYF.

The chain links TRBV20-1 to TRBJ2-7; D is perhaps TRBD2 (6 bases). Germline V lookup: CDR1 DFQATT, CDR2 SNEGSKA (reference sequence). The CDR3 length is 14 residues. The V end lost 2 bases, the J end lost 1 base, and 12 bases lay between the germline ends. The CDR3 spells CSARPRDWSYEQYF. The DNA of the CDR3 is TGCAGTGCTAGACCCCGGGACTGGTCCTACGAGCAGTACTTC.

In its sample, this clonotype was seen many times. The chain uses TRBV27 and TRBJ2-5; D is unclear. The V gene's germline CDR1 is MNHEY and CDR2 SMNVEV (reference sequence). The CDR3 extends over 14 amino acids. V was clipped by 0 bases and J by 5 bases, with 10 bases between them. CDR3 protein: CASSLSPPGETQYF. Written as DNA, the CDR3 is TGTGCCAGCAGTTTATCACCTCCCGGGGAGACCCAGTACTTC.

This clonotype was seen at least ten times. In DNA form, the CDR3 reads TGTGCCAGCAGCCGGACTAGCGGAAACACAGATACGCAGTATTTT. Protein product: CASSRTSGNTDTQYF. V and J are TRBV3-1 and TRBJ2-3; 10 positions match TRBD2. V dropped 4 bases and J dropped 2; count of bases not matched to a gene: 3. This CDR3 region has 15 residues. The germline V gene has CDR1 LGHDT and CDR2 YNNKEL (reference sequence).

This clonotype has at least ten counts. The rearrangement joins TRBV5-1 to TRBJ2-1; a weak D match, TRBD2 (5 bases). Germline CDR1 and CDR2: SGHRS and YFSETQ. The CDR3 contains 15 residues. Trimming shortened V by 0 bases and J by 1 base, and 8 bases separated the two germline ends. CDR3: CASSLGLASYNEQFF. CDR3 nucleotide sequence: TGCGCCAGCAGCTTGGGGCTAGCTTCCTACAATGAGCAGTTCTTC.

This rearrangement joins TRBV18 to TRBJ2-7; 9 bases align to TRBD1. The CDR3 is 15 amino acids. Per germline, CDR1 KGHSH and CDR2 LQKENI. V trimming: 3 bases; J trimming: 11 bases; junction bases outside the gene matches: 14. As DNA, the CDR3 is TGTGCCAGCTCACCTTCCGGGACAGGGACCCCGACGAAGTACTTC. It specifies CASSPSGTGTPTKYF.

The table lists this clonotype with many counts. The rearrangement uses TRBV20-1 and TRBJ2-7; the match to TRBD1 covers 12 bases. J was trimmed by 4 bases and V by 5 bases; bases with no gene match: 6. The CDR3 consists of 14 residues. Germline V CDR1 and CDR2: DFQATT, SNEGSKA (reference sequence). CDR3 sequence: CSAQGQGATYEQYF. Here the CDR3 DNA reads TGCAGTGCTCAGGGACAGGGGGCAACGTACGAGCAGTACTTC.

This chain uses TRBV6-1 with TRBJ1-1; D is unclear. The V end was cut by 6 bases, the J end by 2 bases, with 13 bases between. The CDR3 runs 14 residues. Per germline, CDR1 MNHNS and CDR2 SASEGT. The CDR3 DNA follows: TGTGCCAGCAGCAATAGTGGCAGTAACACTGAAGCTTTCTTT. This encodes CASSNSGSNTEAFF.

The table lists this clonotype with many counts. This chain links TRBV28 with TRBJ2-3; 8 positions match TRBD1. The CDR3 runs 12 residues. J lost 9 bases, V lost 6 bases, and 5 bases had no gene match. Germline CDR1 and CDR2: MDHEN and SYDVKM. CDR3 DNA: TGTGCCAGCAGAACAACAGGGGGGACGCAGTATTTT. It yields the protein CASRTTGGTQYF.

This clonotype has a count of ten or more. V and J are TRBV4-1 and TRBJ1-2, with D possibly being TRBD1 (6 bases). This CDR3 spans 16 amino acids. The germline V and J ends were trimmed by 1 base and 4 bases, with 16 bases remaining between them. Germline lookup yields CDR1 MGHRA and CDR2 YSYEKL. The CDR3, as DNA: TGCGCCAGCAGCCAAGTTACGCCCAGGGGTTTCTATGGCTACACCTTC. Translation gives CASSQVTPRGFYGYTF.

This clonotype turned up a few times. J is TRBJ2-4 and V is TRBV29-1, with D perhaps TRBD1 or TRBD2 (5 bases each). This CDR3 has 12 residues. V was shortened by 6 bases and J by 8 bases, with 14 bases between the two germline ends. Germline assignment: CDR1 SQVTM and CDR2 ANQGSEA. Here the CDR3 reads CSVRWGTDIQYF. CDR3 bases: TGCAGCGTGAGGTGGGGGACGGACATTCAGTACTTC.